This paragraph reports one TCR beta chain. Antigen specificity is unknown. There are 13 residues in the CDR3. With 8 bases removed from V and 0 bases from J, the gap between germline ends came to 10 bases. Looked up from germline, CDR1 is KGHSH and CDR2 is LQKENI. The sample originates from a study of T cell responses to AZD1222 COVID-19 vaccine. Whole-study results and caveats: Repertoire sampling was restricted to post-peak T cell response timepoints. Baseline seropositivity occurred in only a handful of AZD1222 recipients. Spike regions recognized by vaccine-associated CD4 TCRs spanned the protein, led by 160-218 and 743-854. Clonal diversity was possibly underestimated; the donors were predominantly white British and more often female.

The data were produced by immunoSEQ multiplex PCR, yet TCRdb's version contains in-frame clones alone and is incomplete. This table has approximately 170,000 clones, 85% to 95% appearing once. The TCR comes from an adult in good health. The sequencing used peripheral blood, collected on day 0 of AZD1222 vaccination. This chain uses TRBV18 with TRBJ1-1; the D gene is possibly TRBD1 (5 bases). This chain's CDR3 is CASRLGVNTEAFF. In nucleotides, the CDR3 is TGTGCCAGCCGACTGGGGGTGAACACTGAAGCTTTCTTT.